The 29 T cell receptor beta chains below all came from one sample that was sequenced in a study of liver allograft versus peripheral blood T cells. Looking at the study overall: Graft-liver T cell receptor repertoires were compared against recipient peripheral blood repertoires.

Each CDR3 protein gets one entry after TCRdb re-called the reads with MiXCR. The data show 5,500 to 7,000 distinct CDR3 sequences, with more than 15% seen just once and about 47% held by the top ten. These receptors came from a human patient who had a liver transplant. Some T cells may be supplied by the graft donor.

This clonotype has a count of ten or more. The rearrangement links TRBV30 to TRBJ2-7, with 7 bases identical to TRBD1. The V segment lost 3 bases and the J segment 3 bases; nucleotides outside the gene matches: 11. The CDR3 has 15 residues. Germline loops: CDR1 GTSNPN, CDR2 SVGIG (reference sequence). The CDR3 protein is CAWSRQGVPLYEQYF. The CDR3, as DNA: TGTGCCTGGAGCCGACAGGGCGTCCCTCTCTACGAGCAGTACTTC.

The chain links TRBV19 to TRBJ2-1, with TRBD1 identical over 9 bases. The germline gives CDR1 LNHDA, CDR2 SQIVND (reference sequence). V was clipped by 1 base and J by 7 bases; unmatched bases: 5. The CDR3 spans 15 residues. In DNA form, the CDR3 reads TGTGCCAGTAGTATAGCCGGGACAGGGTGGAATGAGCAGTTCTTC. Encoded protein: CASSIAGTGWNEQFF.

This clonotype has a handful of counts. The V and J genes are TRBV7-3 and TRBJ2-3; D is undetermined. CDR3 size: 15 residues. V lost 1 base, J lost 1 base, and 9 bases lay in between. Germline V gene data show CDR1 as SGHTA and CDR2 as FQGTGA. In nucleotides, the CDR3 is TGTGCCAGCAGCTTAAACGCAGGCGGCACAGATACGCAGTATTTT. Translation gives CASSLNAGGTDTQYF.

This clonotype was observed a handful of times. The chain recombines TRBV19 with TRBJ1-1; D is unresolved. The length of the CDR3 is 15 residues. CDR1 and CDR2 (germline): LNHDA, SQIVND (reference sequence). Trimming stripped 1 base from V and 0 bases from J, with 9 bases between. The CDR3 DNA is TGTGCCAGTAGTATAGCGAACATAGTGAACACTGAAGCTTTCTTT. Its protein product is CASSIANIVNTEAFF. Supplemented by reference TRBV19 and TRBJ1-1, the full variable domain reads DGGITQSPKYLFRKEGQNVTLSCEQNLNHDAMYWYRQDPGQGLRLIYYSQIVNDFQKGDIAEGYSVSREKKESFPLTVTSAQKNPTAFYLCASSIANIVNTEAFFGQGTRLTVV.

This chain links TRBV7-9 with TRBJ1-1; unclear D gene. Trimming stripped 2 bases from V and 11 bases from J, with 9 bases between. The CDR3 is made up of 11 amino acids. CDR1 is SEHNR and CDR2 is FQNEAQ in the germline V gene (reference sequence). DNA for the CDR3: TGTGCCAGCAGCTTAATTGGGGTGGCTTTCTTT. Translating gives CASSLIGVAFF.

To note about this clonotype: One end of the junction varies from germline; a read error may be responsible. V usage is TRBV11-2 and J usage is TRBJ2-5; D might be TRBD2 (6 bases). The CDR3 sequence is 16 residues long. Per germline, CDR1 SGHAT and CDR2 FQNNGV. The CDR3 DNA sequence: TGTGCCAGCAGCTCGGAAGCGGGTCGCAGACAAGAGACCGAGTACTTC. Its translation: CASSSEAGRRQETEYF.

This clonotype was seen only once. One end of the junction is discordant with germline, which a read error may explain. The rearrangement links TRBV28 to TRBJ1-3; no definite D call. Germline CDR1 and CDR2: MDHEN and SYDVKM. The CDR3 length is 14 residues. The CDR3 protein is CTSSLSPNGNTIYF. In nucleotides, the CDR3 is TGTACCAGCAGTTTGAGTCCAAATGGAAACACCATATATTTT.

Turning to this clonotype: A single base is all that separates this from a far larger clone, so a read error is likely. The chain recombines TRBV6-5 with TRBJ1-1, with 7 bases matching TRBD1. Germline V gene sequence: CDR1 MNHEY, CDR2 SVGAGI. The CDR3 runs 18 residues. The V segment lost 5 bases and the J segment 7 bases; nucleotides outside the gene matches: 22. CDR3 protein: CASSESLRQGGTRGEAFF. CDR3 nucleotides: TGTGCCAGCAGTGAGTCCCTCAGACAGGGCGGAACGAGAGGTGAAGCTTTCTTT.

The V and J genes are TRBV6-6 and TRBJ1-3; D unresolved. Germline V gives CDR1 MNHNY, CDR2 SVGAGI (reference sequence). This CDR3 has 18 residues. With 5 bases removed from V and 0 bases from J, the gap between germline ends came to 20 bases. The DNA for the CDR3 is TGTGCCAGCAGTGAGGCCCGTGTAGGGCATTTCTCTGGAAACACCATATATTTT. Residues: CASSEARVGHFSGNTIYF.

This clonotype was counted ten times or more. This chain joins TRBV28 and TRBJ2-1; TRBD2 might be the D (5 bases). The germline CDR1 and CDR2 sequences are MDHEN and SYDVKM. This CDR3 region has 15 residues. V lost 0 bases and J lost 8, with 14 bases in between. CDR3 nucleotides: TGTGCCAGCAGTTTATGGAATGAGAGGGTACATGAGCAGTTCTTC. The encoded protein is CASSLWNERVHEQFF. The whole variable domain, remainder taken from reference TRBV28 and TRBJ2-1, is DVKVTQSSRYLVKRTGEKVFLECVQDMDHENMFWYRQDPGLGLRLIYFSYDVKMKEKGDIPEGYSVSREKKERFSLILESASTNQTSMYLCASSLWNERVHEQFFGPGTRLTVL.

This clonotype was observed at least ten times. The rearrangement joins TRBV19 to TRBJ2-7; D may be TRBD1 (6 bases). V dropped 5 bases and J dropped 8 bases, with 19 bases sitting between them. CDR3 size: 14 residues. The V gene's germline CDR1 is LNHDA and CDR2 SQIVND (reference sequence). The CDR3 reads CASSFGQGPLKQYF. CDR3 DNA sequence: TGTGCCAGTAGTTTTGGGCAGGGGCCTCTCAAGCAGTACTTC.

This clonotype occurred a few times. J is TRBJ2-7 and V is TRBV29-1; D remains unclear. Trimming removed 4 bases at V and 0 bases at J, with 16 bases between. This CDR3 spans 15 amino acids. Germline V gives CDR1 SQVTM, CDR2 ANQGSEA. The CDR3 DNA reads as TGCAGCGTTGGCCTTCCTAATCCTAGCTCCTACGAGCAGTACTTC. Its protein is CSVGLPNPSSYEQYF.

This rearrangement joins TRBV9 to TRBJ2-3; TRBD2 aligns across 13 bases. Germline CDR1 is SGDLS and CDR2 is YYNGEE. The CDR3 has 16 amino acids. The J segment lost 2 bases and the V segment lost 4 bases, leaving 4 bases of the junction unmatched. The DNA of the CDR3 is TGTGCCAGCAGCCGGACTAGCGGGGGCTACACAGATACGCAGTATTTT. It encodes CASSRTSGGYTDTQYF. The full variable domain, its missing parts supplied by reference TRBV9 and TRBJ2-3, is DSGVTQTPKHLITATGQRVTLRCSPRSGDLSVYWYQQSLDQGLQFLIQYYNGEERAKGNILERFSAQQFPDLHSELNLSSLELGDSALYFCASSRTSGGYTDTQYFGPGTRLTVL.

This clonotype is deemed medium-sized. The V call is TRBV15, the J call TRBJ1-4; D not certain. The length of the CDR3 is 16 residues. Trimming shortened V by 3 bases and J by 1 base, and 12 bases separated the two germline ends. Germline CDR1 reads LNHNV; CDR2 reads YYDKDF (reference sequence). The CDR3 sequence: CATSSAASGTNEKLFF. CDR3 DNA sequence: TGTGCCACCAGCAGTGCCGCAAGTGGAACTAATGAAAAACTGTTTTTT.

This clonotype is medium-sized (0.01 to 0.1%) by share. The V gene is TRBV15, the J gene TRBJ2-3; D is ambiguous. Trimming shortened V by 0 bases and J by 9 bases, and 16 bases separated the two germline ends. The CDR3 totals 15 residues. Germline V lookup: CDR1 LNHNV, CDR2 YYDKDF (reference sequence). Here the CDR3 reads CATSRDRWKDGTQYF. In DNA form, the CDR3 reads TGTGCCACCAGCAGAGATCGGTGGAAGGATGGGACGCAGTATTTT.

The table lists this clonotype with many counts. The J gene is TRBJ2-5, the V gene TRBV7-9; D not resolved. The germline V gene has CDR1 SEHNR and CDR2 FQNEAQ (reference sequence). The V end was cut by 8 bases, the J end by 2 bases, with 9 bases between. The CDR3 runs 12 residues. This chain's CDR3 is CASATDQETQYF. The CDR3 DNA follows: TGTGCCAGCGCAACAGATCAAGAGACCCAGTACTTC.

The rearrangement uses TRBV19 and TRBJ1-1, with D hard to call. The ends were cut back, 4 bases at V and 0 bases at J, with 9 bases in the middle. This CDR3 spans 14 amino acids. Germline V gene lookup returns CDR1 LNHDA and CDR2 SQIVND (reference sequence). CDR3: CASSTPTMNTEAFF. The CDR3 region has the DNA TGTGCCAGTAGTACCCCCACTATGAACACTGAAGCTTTCTTT.

The table lists this clonotype with a few counts. V usage is TRBV7-3 and J usage is TRBJ2-3; no reliable D call. V was pared by 4 bases and J by 4 bases, with 6 bases between. The CDR3 is 12 residues long. CDR1 is SGHTA and CDR2 is FQGTGA in the germline V gene. The CDR3 loop reads CASSYGPDTQYF. The CDR3 bases are TGTGCCAGCAGCTACGGACCAGATACGCAGTATTTT.

This clonotype was counted once. The J gene is TRBJ2-2, the V gene TRBV24-1; 9 nucleotides agree with TRBD1. This CDR3 region has 18 residues. V lost 2 bases, J lost 0 bases, and 6 bases stayed unmatched. CDR1 and CDR2 (germline): KGHDR, SFDVKD. For the CDR3, the DNA is TGTGCCACCAGTGATTCAGAGACAGGGGGATCGAACACCGGGGAGCTGTTTTTT. Its translation: CATSDSETGGSNTGELFF.

The chain joins TRBV15 to TRBJ2-1; 9 bases are shared with TRBD2. Trimming at V came to 1 base and at J to 4 bases, leaving 2 bases not matched to a gene. The CDR3 consists of 15 residues. Germline CDR1 LNHNV, CDR2 YYDKDF (reference sequence). CDR3 sequence reads: CATSRGTSVYNEQFF. The CDR3 DNA follows: TGTGCCACCAGCAGAGGGACTAGCGTGTACAATGAGCAGTTCTTC.

The chain has TRBV2 and TRBJ2-3; possibly TRBD2 for D (6 bases). The germline V gene encodes CDR1 SNHLY and CDR2 FYNNEI. CDR3 length: 17 residues. Trimming shortened V by 1 base and J by 2 bases, and 16 bases separated the two germline ends. The CDR3 spells CASSEGWRGIVTDTQYF. The DNA for the CDR3 is TGTGCCAGCAGTGAAGGCTGGCGGGGTATCGTCACAGATACGCAGTATTTT.

V and J are TRBV20-1 and TRBJ2-3; 11 bases map to TRBD2. Unmatched junction bases numbered 6, after V lost 4 bases and J lost 3 bases. The CDR3 covers 15 residues. The germline gives CDR1 DFQATT, CDR2 SNEGSKA (reference sequence). The CDR3 nucleotides read TGCAGTGCTAAGGGGACTAGCGGCGATACAGATACGCAGTATTTT. This translates into CSAKGTSGDTDTQYF.

Sample share makes this clonotype medium-sized. This chain links TRBV19 with TRBJ1-2; D remains ambiguous. The CDR3 covers 16 residues. With 5 bases removed from V and 3 bases from J, the gap between germline ends came to 19 bases. Germline CDR1 LNHDA, CDR2 SQIVND (reference sequence). Here the CDR3 reads CASSQTIGRKDYGYTF. The CDR3 DNA reads TGTGCCAGTAGTCAAACAATCGGGAGGAAGGACTATGGCTACACCTTC.

J is TRBJ2-7 and V is TRBV10-3; D remains unclear. Trimming pared 3 bases from V and 2 bases from J, leaving 11 bases between. The CDR3 contains 14 residues. Germline CDR1 and CDR2: ENHRY and SYGVKD. CDR3 amino acids: CAISDSGSPYEQYF. Written as DNA, the CDR3 is TGTGCCATCAGTGACTCCGGATCTCCCTACGAGCAGTACTTC.

This clonotype is judged medium-sized. The chain employs TRBV27 and TRBJ2-1; TRBD1 is a possible D gene (5 bases). CDR1 is MNHEY and CDR2 is SMNVEV in the germline V gene (reference sequence). Trimming left V 3 bases short and J 8 bases short, with 17 bases between. The CDR3 contains 15 residues. The CDR3 DNA reads TGTGCCAGCAGTTTCCGTAGGGGAAATACCGATGAGCAGTTCTTC. This encodes CASSFRRGNTDEQFF.

This clonotype was observed at least ten times. This chain links TRBV24-1 with TRBJ2-3; 12 bases agree with TRBD1. Trimming at V came to 1 base and at J to 6 bases, leaving 7 bases not matched to a gene. Per the germline V gene, CDR1 is KGHDR and CDR2 is SFDVKD. The CDR3 spans 17 residues. CDR3 DNA sequence: TGTGCCACCAGTGATTTTGGGGGGACAGGGGGCGTCGATACGCAGTATTTT. Protein product: CATSDFGGTGGVDTQYF.

This clonotype has at least ten counts. The chain uses TRBV28 and TRBJ2-5; D is possibly TRBD2 (6 bases). Trimming pared 3 bases from V and 5 bases from J, leaving 16 bases between. Germline values: CDR1 MDHEN, CDR2 SYDVKM. This CDR3 is 15 amino acids long. The CDR3 coding sequence is TGTGCCAGCAGTTTGTCGTATTGGGCGGGGGAGACCCAGTACTTC. Translation gives CASSLSYWAGETQYF.

Relative to its sample, this clonotype is medium-sized (0.01 to 0.1%). J is TRBJ2-7 and V is TRBV29-1; 7 bases map to TRBD1. Germline V lookup: CDR1 SQVTM, CDR2 ANQGSEA. CDR3 length: 13 residues. V shed 2 bases and J 3 bases; nucleotides not matched to a gene: 4. The CDR3 is CSVETGENYEQYF. Here the CDR3 DNA reads TGCAGCGTTGAAACAGGGGAAAACTACGAGCAGTACTTC.

The chain is built from TRBV6-5 and TRBJ1-2; D remains ambiguous. This CDR3 region has 17 residues. V was cut by 0 bases and J by 7 bases, with 21 bases left in between. Per the germline V gene, CDR1 is MNHEY and CDR2 is SVGAGI. CDR3: CASSYSISGRTGIGYTF. The CDR3 DNA reads as TGTGCCAGCAGTTACTCGATCTCCGGGCGGACCGGTATTGGCTACACCTTC.